What follows are 5 T cell receptor beta chains derived from one specimen sequenced in a study of T cells after yellow fever vaccination. A single record per CDR3 protein comes from TCRdb applying MiXCR to the 5' RACE reads. The repertoire holds about 340,000 distinct CDR3 sequences, more than 8.5% seen once, with roughly 17% in the top ten. The source was PBMCs, collected on the day of the first yellow fever vaccination. The receptor set was obtained from a man younger than 30 who received the YFV17D yellow fever vaccine.

This clonotype was recorded at least ten times. CDR3 in DNA: TGTGCCAGCTCACCGGACAATAATTCACCCCTCCACTTT. Translation: CASSPDNNSPLHF. The genes are TRBV18 and TRBJ1-6; possible D gene TRBD1, 5 bases. The CDR3 has 13 residues. Germline-derived CDR1 and CDR2 are KGHSH and LQKENI. Trimming pared 3 bases from V and 5 bases from J, leaving 5 bases between.

The genes are TRBV7-2 and TRBJ2-1, with 7 nucleotides matching TRBD2. Germline-derived CDR1 and CDR2 are SGHTA and FQGNSA. Unmatched junction bases numbered 8, after V lost 2 bases and J lost 4 bases. The CDR3 contains 16 residues. CDR3 residues: CASSLWASGSYNEQFF. CDR3 nucleotides: TGTGCCAGCAGCTTATGGGCTAGCGGATCTTACAATGAGCAGTTCTTC.

The CDR3: CARREGTPNTGELFF. The CDR3 DNA reads TGTGCCAGAAGAGAAGGGACCCCGAACACCGGGGAGCTGTTTTTT. V gene TRBV13 combines with J gene TRBJ2-2; D may correspond to TRBD1 or TRBD2 (5 bases each). CDR3 size: 15 residues. Germline V gene lookup returns CDR1 PRHDT and CDR2 FYEKMQ (reference sequence). Deletions cut 9 bases from V and 0 bases from J, with 14 bases between.

This clonotype has just a few counts. The V call is TRBV29-1, the J call TRBJ2-1; 9 bases agree with TRBD1. Trimming cost V 6 bases and J 0 bases; bases outside gene matches: 3. The CDR3 is 14 residues long. Per germline, CDR1 SQVTM and CDR2 ANQGSEA. In nucleotides, the CDR3 is TGCAGCGTCGCGGACAGGGGCTCCTACAATGAGCAGTTCTTC. Translated, it gives CSVADRGSYNEQFF.

The rearrangement joins TRBV29-1 to TRBJ1-4; D remains unclear. The V gene lost 1 base and the J gene lost 8 bases, with 8 bases spanning the gap. Germline-derived CDR1 and CDR2 are SQVTM and ANQGSEA. The CDR3 loop spans 12 amino acids. The chain's CDR3 is CSVEVKKEKLFF. CDR3 coding DNA: TGCAGCGTTGAAGTTAAGAAAGAAAAACTGTTTTTT.